The sequence of this TCR beta chain was determined in a study of blood T cell repertoires in COVID-19. Study-level background: Whether acute or convalescent, the COVID-19 samples came from the United States, Italy and Spain. PBMCs, B-cell-depleted T cells, or T cells were the source of the cDNA or gDNA that made up the material.

The CDR3 totals 15 residues. CDR1 and CDR2 (germline): LNHDA, SQIVND (reference sequence). V trimming: 4 bases; J trimming: 6 bases; junction bases outside the gene matches: 6. Assay used: immunoSEQ multiplex PCR; TCRdb lists only in-frame clones, some missing. Here the sample spans roughly 220,000 clones, about 91% being singletons. This chain joins TRBV19 and TRBJ2-1; 10 bases align to TRBD2. The sequence came from a woman between 50 and 59 years old with acute COVID-19. The specimen sequenced was PBMCs or T cells enriched from blood (not recorded which). The CDR3 loop is CASSRLAGTSNEQFF. CDR3 coding DNA: TGTGCCAGTAGTAGACTAGCGGGTACTTCCAATGAGCAGTTCTTC.